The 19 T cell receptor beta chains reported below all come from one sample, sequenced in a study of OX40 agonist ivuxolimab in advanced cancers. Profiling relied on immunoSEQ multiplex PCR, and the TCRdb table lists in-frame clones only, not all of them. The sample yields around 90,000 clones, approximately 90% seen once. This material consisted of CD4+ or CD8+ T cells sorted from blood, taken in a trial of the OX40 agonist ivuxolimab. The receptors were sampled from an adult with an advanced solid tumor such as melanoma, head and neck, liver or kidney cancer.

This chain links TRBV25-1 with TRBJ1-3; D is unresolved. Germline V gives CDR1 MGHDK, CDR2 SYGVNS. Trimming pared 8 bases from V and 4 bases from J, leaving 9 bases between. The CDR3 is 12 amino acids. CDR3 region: CASGYGGNTIYF. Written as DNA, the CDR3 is TGTGCCAGCGGGTATGGCGGAAACACCATATATTTT.

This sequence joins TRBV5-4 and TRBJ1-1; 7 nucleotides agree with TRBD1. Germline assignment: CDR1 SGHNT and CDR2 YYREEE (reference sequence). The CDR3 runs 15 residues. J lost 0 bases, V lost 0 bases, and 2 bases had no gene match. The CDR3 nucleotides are TGTGCCAGCAGCTTGGCCGGGACAGTGAACACTGAAGCTTTCTTT. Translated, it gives CASSLAGTVNTEAFF.

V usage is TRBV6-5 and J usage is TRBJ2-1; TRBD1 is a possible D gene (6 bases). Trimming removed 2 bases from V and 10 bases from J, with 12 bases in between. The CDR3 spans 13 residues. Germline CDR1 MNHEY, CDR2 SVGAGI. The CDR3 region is CASSYGTTPEQFF. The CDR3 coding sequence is TGTGCCAGCAGTTACGGGACAACCCCGGAGCAGTTCTTC.

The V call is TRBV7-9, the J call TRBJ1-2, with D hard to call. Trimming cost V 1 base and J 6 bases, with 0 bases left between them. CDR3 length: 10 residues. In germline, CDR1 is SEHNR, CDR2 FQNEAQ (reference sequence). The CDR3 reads CASSLDGYTF. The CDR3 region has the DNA TGTGCCAGCAGCTTAGATGGCTACACCTTC.

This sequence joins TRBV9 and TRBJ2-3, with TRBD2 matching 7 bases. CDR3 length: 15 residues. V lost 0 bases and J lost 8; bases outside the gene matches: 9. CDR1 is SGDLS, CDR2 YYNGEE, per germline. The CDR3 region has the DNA TGTGCCAGCAGCGTAGCGCGGGAGTCCGTCGGTACGCAGTATTTT. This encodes CASSVARESVGTQYF.

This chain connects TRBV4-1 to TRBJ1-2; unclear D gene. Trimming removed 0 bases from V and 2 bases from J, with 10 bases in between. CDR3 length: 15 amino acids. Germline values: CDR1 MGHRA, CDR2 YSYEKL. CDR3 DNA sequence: TGCGCCAGCAGCCAAGATCCCGCAGGCAACTATGGCTACACCTTC. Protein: CASSQDPAGNYGYTF.

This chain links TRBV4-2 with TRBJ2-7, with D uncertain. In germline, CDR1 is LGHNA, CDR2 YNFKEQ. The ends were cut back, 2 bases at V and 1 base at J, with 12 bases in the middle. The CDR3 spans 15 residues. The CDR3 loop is CASSQPTIGSYEQYF. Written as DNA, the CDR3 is TGTGCCAGCAGCCAACCTACCATCGGGTCCTACGAGCAGTACTTC.

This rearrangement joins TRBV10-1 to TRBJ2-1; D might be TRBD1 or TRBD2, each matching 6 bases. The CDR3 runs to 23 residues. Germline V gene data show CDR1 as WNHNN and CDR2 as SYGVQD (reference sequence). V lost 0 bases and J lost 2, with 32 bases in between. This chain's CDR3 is CASSESDWFGGTPVPITYNEQFF. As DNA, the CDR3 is TGCGCCAGCAGTGAGTCGGATTGGTTTGGGGGGACACCGGTGCCCATAACCTACAATGAGCAGTTCTTC.

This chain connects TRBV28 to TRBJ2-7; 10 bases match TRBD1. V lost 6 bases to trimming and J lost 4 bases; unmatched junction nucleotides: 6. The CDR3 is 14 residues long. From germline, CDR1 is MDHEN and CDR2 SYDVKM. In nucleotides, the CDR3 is TGTGCCAGCAGCCAGACAGGGGGCATATACGAGCAGTACTTC. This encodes CASSQTGGIYEQYF.

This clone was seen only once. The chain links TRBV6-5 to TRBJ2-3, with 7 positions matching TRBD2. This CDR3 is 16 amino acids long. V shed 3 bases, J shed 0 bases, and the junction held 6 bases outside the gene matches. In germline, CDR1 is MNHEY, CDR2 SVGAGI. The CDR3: CASSYASGGSTDTQYF. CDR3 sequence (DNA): TGTGCCAGCAGTTATGCTAGCGGAGGAAGCACAGATACGCAGTATTTT.

The CDR3 spells CASMEGAVAGNTIYF. The CDR3 DNA reads TGCGCCAGCATGGAGGGGGCGGTTGCTGGAAACACCATATATTTT. V and J are TRBV5-1 and TRBJ1-3; TRBD1 matches at 7 bases. Germline values: CDR1 SGHRS, CDR2 YFSETQ. The trim removed 6 bases at V and 2 bases at J, leaving 8 bases unmatched. The CDR3 is 15 residues long.

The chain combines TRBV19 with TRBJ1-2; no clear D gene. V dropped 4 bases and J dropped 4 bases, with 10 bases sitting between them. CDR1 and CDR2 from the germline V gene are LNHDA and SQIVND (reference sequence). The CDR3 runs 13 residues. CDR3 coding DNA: TGTGCCAGTAGTAAAGACCGGCGCTATGGCTACACCTTC. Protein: CASSKDRRYGYTF.

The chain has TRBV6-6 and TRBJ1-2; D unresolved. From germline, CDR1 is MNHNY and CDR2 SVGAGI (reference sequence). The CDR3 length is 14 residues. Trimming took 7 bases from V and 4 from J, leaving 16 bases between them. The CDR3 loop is CASNMGGNRYGYTF. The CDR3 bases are TGTGCCAGCAATATGGGAGGCAACCGCTATGGCTACACCTTC.

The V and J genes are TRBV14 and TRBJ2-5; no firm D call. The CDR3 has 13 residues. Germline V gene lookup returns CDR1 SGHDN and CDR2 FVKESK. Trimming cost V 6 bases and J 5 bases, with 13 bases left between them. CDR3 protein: CASRLQVGETQYF. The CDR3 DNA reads TGTGCCAGCAGACTCCAGGTGGGGGAGACCCAGTACTTC. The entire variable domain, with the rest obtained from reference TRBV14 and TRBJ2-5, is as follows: EAGVTQFPSHSVIEKGQTVTLRCDPISGHDNLYWYRRVMGKEIKFLLHFVKESKQDESGMPNNRFLAERTGGTYSTLKVQPAELEDSGVYFCASRLQVGETQYFGPGTRLLVL.

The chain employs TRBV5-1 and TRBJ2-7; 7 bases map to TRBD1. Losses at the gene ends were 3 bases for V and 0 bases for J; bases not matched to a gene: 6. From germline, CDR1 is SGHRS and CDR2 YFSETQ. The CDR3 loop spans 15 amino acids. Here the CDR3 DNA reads TGCGCCAGCAGCTCTACGACAGGGAGCTCCTACGAGCAGTACTTC. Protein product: CASSSTTGSSYEQYF.

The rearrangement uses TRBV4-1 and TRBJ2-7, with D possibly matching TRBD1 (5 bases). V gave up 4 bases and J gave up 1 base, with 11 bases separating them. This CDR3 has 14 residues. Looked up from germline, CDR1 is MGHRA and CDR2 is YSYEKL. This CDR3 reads CASSPERQSYEQYF. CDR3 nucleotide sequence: TGCGCCAGCAGCCCGGAAAGACAGTCCTACGAGCAGTACTTC.

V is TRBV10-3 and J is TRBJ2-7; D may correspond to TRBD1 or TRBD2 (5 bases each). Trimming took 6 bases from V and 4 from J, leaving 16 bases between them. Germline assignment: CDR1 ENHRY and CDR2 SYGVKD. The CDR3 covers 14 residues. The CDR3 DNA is TGTGCCATCAGGAGGGGCGAGACGGGGTACGAGCAGTACTTC. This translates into CAIRRGETGYEQYF.

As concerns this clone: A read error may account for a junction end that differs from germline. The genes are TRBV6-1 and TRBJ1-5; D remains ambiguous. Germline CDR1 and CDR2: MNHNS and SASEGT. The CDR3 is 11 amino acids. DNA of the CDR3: TGTGCCAGCAGTGATGCCCGACCCAGATCCTTT. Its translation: CASSDARPRSF.

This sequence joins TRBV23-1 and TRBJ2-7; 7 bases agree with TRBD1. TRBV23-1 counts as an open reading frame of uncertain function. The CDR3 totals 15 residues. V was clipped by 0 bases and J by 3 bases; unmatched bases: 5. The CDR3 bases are TGCGCCAGCAGTCAATCGATGGGACAGATCTACGAGCAGTACTTC. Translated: CASSQSMGQIYEQYF.